The clone carrying this T cell receptor (beta chain) was seen a handful of times. This sample was included in a study of T-cell reconstitution after alpha-beta-depleted transplantation in children. V lost 2 bases and J lost 0; bases outside the gene matches: 14. The CDR3 loop spans 19 amino acids. Germline assignment: CDR1 SGHRS and CDR2 YFSETQ. Using unique molecular identifiers, the investigators prepared the TCRbeta library. TCRdb reprocessed the PCR reads with MiXCR, giving one entry per CDR3 protein. The profile covers about 640,000 distinct CDR3 sequences, with approximately 17% appearing a single time and around 0.96% taken by the ten largest.

This rearrangement joins TRBV5-1 to TRBJ2-1; 7 positions agree with TRBD1. The sequence was obtained from a human donor who donated a stem cell graft to a child with acute myeloid leukemia. The sequenced sample was PBMCs from the stem cell graft donor, obtained from the stem cell graft. CDR3 nucleotide sequence: TGCGCCAGCAGCTTAACAGGGGATTCCCACCGTAGCTCCTACAATGAGCAGTTCTTC. This gives the protein CASSLTGDSHRSSYNEQFF.